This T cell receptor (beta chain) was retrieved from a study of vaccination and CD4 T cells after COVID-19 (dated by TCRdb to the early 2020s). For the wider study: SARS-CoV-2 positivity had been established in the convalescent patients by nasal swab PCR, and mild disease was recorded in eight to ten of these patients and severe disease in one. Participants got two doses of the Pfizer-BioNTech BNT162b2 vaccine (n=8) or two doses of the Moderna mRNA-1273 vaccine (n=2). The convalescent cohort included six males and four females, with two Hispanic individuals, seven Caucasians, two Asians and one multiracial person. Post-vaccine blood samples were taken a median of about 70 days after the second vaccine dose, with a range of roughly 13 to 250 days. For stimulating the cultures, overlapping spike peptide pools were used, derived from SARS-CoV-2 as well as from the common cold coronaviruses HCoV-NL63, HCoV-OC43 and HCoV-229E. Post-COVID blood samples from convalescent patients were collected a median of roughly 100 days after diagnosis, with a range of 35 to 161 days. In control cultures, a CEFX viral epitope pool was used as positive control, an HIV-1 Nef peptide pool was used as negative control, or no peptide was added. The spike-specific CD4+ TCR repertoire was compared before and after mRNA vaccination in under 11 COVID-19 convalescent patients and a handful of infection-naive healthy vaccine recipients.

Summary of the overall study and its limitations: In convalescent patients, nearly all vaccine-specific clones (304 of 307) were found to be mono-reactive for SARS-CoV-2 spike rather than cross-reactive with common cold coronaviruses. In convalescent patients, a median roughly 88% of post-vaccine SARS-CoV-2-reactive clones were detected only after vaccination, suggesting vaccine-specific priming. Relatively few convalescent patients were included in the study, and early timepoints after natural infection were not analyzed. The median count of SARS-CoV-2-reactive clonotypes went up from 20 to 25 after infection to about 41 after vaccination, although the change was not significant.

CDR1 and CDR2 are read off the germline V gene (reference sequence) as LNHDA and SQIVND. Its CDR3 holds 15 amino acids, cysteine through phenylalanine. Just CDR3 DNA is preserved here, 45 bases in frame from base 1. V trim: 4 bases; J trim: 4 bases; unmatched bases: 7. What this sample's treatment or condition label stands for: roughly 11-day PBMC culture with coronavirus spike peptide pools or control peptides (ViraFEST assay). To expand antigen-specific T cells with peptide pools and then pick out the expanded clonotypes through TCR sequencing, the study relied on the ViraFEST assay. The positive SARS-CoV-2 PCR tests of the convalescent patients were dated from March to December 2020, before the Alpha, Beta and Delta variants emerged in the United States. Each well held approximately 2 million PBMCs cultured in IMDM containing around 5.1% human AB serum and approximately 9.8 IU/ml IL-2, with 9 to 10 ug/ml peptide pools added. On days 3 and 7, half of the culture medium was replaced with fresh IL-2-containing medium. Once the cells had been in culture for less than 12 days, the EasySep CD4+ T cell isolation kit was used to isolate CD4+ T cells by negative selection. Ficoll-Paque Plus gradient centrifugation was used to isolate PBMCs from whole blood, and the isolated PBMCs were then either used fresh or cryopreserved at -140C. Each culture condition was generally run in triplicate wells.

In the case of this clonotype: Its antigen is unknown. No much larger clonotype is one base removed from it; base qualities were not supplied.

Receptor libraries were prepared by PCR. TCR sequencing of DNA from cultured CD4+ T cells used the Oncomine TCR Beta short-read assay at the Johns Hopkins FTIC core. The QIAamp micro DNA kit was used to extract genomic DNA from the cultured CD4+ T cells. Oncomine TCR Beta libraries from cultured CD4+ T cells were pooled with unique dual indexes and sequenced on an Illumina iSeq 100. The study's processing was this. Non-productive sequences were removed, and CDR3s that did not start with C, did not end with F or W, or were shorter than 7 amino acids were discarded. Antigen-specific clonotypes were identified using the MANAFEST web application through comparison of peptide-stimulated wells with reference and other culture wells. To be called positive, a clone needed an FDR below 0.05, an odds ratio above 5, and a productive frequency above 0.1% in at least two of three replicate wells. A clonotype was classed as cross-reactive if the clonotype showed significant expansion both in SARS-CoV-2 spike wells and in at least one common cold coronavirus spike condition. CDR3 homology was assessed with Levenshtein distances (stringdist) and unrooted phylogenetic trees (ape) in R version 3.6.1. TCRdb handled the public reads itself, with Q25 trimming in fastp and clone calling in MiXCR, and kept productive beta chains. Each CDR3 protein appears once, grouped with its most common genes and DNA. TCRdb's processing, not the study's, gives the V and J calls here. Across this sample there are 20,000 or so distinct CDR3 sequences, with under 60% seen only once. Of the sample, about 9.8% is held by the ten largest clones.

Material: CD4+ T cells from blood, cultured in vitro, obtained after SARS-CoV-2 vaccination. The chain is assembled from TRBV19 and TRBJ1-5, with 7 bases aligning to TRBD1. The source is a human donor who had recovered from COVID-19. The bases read TGTGCCAGTAGTAGACCGGGACAGCGTAATCAGCCCCAGCATTTT. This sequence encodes CASSRPGQRNQPQHF. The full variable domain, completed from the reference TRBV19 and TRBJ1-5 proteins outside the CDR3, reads DGGITQSPKYLFRKEGQNVTLSCEQNLNHDAMYWYRQDPGQGLRLIYYSQIVNDFQKGDIAEGYSVSREKKESFPLTVTSAQKNPTAFYLCASSRPGQRNQPQHFGDGTRLSIL.